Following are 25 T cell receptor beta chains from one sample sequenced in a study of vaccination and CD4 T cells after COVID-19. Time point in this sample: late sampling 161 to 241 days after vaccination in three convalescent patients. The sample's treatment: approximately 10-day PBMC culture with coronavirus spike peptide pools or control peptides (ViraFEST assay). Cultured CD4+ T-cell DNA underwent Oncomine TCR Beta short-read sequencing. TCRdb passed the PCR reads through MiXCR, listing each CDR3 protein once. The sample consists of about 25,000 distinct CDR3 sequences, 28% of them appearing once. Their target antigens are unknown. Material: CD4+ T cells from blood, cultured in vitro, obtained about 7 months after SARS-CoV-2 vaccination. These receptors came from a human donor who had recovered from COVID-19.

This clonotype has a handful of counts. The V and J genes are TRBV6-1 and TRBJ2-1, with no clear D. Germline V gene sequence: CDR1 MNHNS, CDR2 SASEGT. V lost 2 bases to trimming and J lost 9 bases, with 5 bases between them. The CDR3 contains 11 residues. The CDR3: CASSELGEQFF. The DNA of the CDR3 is TGTGCCAGCAGTGAACTTGGTGAGCAGTTCTTC.

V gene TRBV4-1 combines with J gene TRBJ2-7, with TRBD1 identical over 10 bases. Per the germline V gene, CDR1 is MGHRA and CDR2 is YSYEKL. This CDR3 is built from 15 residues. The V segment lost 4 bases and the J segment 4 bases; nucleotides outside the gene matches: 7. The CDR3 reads CASSLGGTGVYEQYF. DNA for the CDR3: TGCGCCAGCAGCCTGGGCGGGACAGGGGTGTACGAGCAGTACTTC.

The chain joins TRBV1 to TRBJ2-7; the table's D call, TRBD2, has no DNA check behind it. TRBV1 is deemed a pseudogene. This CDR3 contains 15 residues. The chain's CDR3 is CTSSHGTRRFNEQYF. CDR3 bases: TGCACCAGCAGCCACGGGACTAGAAGATTTAACGAGCAGTACTTC.

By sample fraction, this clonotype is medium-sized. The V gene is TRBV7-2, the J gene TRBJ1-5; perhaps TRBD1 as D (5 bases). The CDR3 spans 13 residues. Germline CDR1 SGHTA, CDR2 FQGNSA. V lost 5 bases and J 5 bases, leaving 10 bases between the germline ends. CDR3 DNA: TGTGCCAGCAGCCGACAGTGGGATCAGCCCCAGCATTTT. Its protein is CASSRQWDQPQHF.

The CDR3 nucleotides read TGTGCCAGCAGTCATCATGCGGGGAACAATGAGCAGTTCTTC. Its protein product is CASSHHAGNNEQFF. The rearrangement uses TRBV28 and TRBJ2-1; TRBD2 is a possible D gene (6 bases). CDR1 is MDHEN and CDR2 is SYDVKM in the germline V gene. V was cut by 5 bases and J by 5 bases, with 13 bases left in between. The CDR3 is 14 amino acids.

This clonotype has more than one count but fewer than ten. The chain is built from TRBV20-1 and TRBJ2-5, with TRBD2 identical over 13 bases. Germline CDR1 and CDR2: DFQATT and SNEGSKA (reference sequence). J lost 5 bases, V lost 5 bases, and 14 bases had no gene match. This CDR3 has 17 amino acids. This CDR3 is CSALRLAGGVKGETQYF. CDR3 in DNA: TGCAGTGCTCTCCGACTAGCGGGAGGTGTGAAGGGTGAGACCCAGTACTTC.

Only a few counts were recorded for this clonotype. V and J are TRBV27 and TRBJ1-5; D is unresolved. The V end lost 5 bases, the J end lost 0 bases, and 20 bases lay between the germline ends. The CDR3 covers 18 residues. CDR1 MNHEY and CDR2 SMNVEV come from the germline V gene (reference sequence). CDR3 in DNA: TGTGCCAGCAGTCTACGGTCCGGCCGGCAATATAGCAATCAGCCCCAGCATTTT. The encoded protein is CASSLRSGRQYSNQPQHF.

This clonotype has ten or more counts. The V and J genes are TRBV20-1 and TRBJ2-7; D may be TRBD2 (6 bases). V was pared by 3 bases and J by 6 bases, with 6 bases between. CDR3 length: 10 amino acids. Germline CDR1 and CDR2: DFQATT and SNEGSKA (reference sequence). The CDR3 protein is CSARTSEQYF. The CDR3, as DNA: TGCAGTGCTAGGACTAGCGAGCAGTACTTC.

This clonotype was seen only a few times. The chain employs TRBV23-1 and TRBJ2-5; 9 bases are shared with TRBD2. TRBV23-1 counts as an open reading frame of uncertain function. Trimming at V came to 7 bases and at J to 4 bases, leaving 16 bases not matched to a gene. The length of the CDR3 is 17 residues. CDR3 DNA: TGCGCCAGCATCCGAAACAGCGGGGGGCGATTTCGAGAGACCCAGTACTTC. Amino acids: CASIRNSGGRFRETQYF.

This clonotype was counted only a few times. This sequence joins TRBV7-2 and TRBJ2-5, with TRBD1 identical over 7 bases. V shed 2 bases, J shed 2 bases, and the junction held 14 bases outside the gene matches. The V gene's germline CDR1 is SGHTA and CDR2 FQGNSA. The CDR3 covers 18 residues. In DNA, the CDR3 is TGTGCCAGCAGCTTAAGAGGCCCACTGAAACAGGGGCAAGAGACCCAGTACTTC. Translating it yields CASSLRGPLKQGQETQYF.

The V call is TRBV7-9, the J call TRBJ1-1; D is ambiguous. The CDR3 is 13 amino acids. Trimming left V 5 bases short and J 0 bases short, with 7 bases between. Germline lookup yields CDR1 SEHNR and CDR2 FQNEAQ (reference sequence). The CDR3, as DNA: TGTGCCAGCAGCGTCGATATGAACACTGAAGCTTTCTTT. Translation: CASSVDMNTEAFF.

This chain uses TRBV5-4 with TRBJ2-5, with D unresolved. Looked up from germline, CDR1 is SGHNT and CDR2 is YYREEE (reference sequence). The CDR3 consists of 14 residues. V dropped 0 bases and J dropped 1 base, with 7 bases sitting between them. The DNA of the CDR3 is TGTGCCAGCAGCTTGGTTATGGGCCAAGAGACCCAGTACTTC. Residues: CASSLVMGQETQYF.

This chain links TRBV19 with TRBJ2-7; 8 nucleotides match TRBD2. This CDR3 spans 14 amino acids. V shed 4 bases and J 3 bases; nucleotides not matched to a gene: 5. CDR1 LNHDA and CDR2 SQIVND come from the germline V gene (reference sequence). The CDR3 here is CASSTSGTSYEQYF. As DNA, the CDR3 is TGTGCCAGTAGTACATCCGGGACTAGCTACGAGCAGTACTTC. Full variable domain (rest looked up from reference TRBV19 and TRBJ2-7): DGGITQSPKYLFRKEGQNVTLSCEQNLNHDAMYWYRQDPGQGLRLIYYSQIVNDFQKGDIAEGYSVSREKKESFPLTVTSAQKNPTAFYLCASSTSGTSYEQYFGPGTRLTVT.

The CDR3 loop is CSVVSRGGDNIQYF. CDR3 DNA sequence: TGCAGCGTTGTATCGCGGGGCGGGGACAACATTCAGTACTTC. This sequence joins TRBV29-1 and TRBJ2-4; possibly TRBD2 for D (6 bases). The V end was cut by 4 bases, the J end by 7 bases, with 17 bases between. Germline assignment: CDR1 SQVTM and CDR2 ANQGSEA. This CDR3 spans 14 amino acids.

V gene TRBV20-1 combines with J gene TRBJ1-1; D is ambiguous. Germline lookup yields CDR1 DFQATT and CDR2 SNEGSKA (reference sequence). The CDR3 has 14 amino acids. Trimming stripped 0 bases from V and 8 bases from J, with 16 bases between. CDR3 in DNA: TGCAGTGCTAGAGATAAGGACGGTCTAGGGGAAGCTTTCTTT. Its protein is CSARDKDGLGEAFF.

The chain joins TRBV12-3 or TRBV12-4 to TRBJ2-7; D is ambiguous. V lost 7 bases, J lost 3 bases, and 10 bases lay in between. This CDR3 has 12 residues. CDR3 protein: CASTINVYEQYF. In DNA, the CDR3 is TGTGCCAGCACCATTAACGTCTACGAGCAGTACTTC.

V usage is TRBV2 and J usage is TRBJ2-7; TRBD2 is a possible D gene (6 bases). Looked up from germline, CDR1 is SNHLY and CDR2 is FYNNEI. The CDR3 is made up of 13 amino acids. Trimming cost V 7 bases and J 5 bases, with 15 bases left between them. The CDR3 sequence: CASTRDLPNEQYF. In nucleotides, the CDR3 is TGTGCCAGCACCCGGGACTTGCCTAACGAGCAGTACTTC.

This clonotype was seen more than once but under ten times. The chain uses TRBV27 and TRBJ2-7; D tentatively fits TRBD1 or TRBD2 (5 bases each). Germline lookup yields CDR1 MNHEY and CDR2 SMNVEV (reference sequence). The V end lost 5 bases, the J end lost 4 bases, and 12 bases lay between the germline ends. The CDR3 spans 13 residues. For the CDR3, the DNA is TGTGCCAGCAGTCTCAGGGACCGATACGAGCAGTACTTC. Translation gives CASSLRDRYEQYF.

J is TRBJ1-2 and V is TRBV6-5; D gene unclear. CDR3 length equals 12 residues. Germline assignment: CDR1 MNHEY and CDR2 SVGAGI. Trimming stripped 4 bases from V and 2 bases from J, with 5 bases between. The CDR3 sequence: CASSSGNYGYTF. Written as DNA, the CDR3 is TGTGCCAGCAGTTCCGGAAACTATGGCTACACCTTC.

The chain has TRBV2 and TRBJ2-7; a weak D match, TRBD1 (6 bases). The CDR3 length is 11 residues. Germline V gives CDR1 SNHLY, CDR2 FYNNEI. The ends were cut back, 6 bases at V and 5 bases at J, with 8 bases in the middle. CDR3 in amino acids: CASRAGDEQYF. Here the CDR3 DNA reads TGTGCCAGCAGGGCAGGGGACGAGCAGTACTTC.

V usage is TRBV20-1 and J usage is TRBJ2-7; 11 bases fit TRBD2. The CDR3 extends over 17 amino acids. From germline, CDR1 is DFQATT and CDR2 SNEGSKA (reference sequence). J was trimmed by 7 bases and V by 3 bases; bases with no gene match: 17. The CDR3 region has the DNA TGCAGTGCTAGGGGACCCTTTGGGACTAGCGGCTTGGGGGAGCAGTACTTC. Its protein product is CSARGPFGTSGLGEQYF.

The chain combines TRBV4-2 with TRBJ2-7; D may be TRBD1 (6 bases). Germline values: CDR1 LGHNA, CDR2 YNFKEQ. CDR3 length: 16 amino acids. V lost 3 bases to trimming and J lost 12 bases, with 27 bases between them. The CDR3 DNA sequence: TGTGCCAGCAGCCAGGGTGACACAGGGTTCCCTAGGTCGTTGTACTTC. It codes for CASSQGDTGFPRSLYF.

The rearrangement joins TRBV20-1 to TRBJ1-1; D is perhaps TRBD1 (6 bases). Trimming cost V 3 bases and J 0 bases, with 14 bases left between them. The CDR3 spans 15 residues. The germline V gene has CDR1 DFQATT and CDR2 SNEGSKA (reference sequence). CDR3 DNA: TGCAGTGCTAGTACGGGACAAGAAATGAACACTGAAGCTTTCTTT. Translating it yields CSASTGQEMNTEAFF.

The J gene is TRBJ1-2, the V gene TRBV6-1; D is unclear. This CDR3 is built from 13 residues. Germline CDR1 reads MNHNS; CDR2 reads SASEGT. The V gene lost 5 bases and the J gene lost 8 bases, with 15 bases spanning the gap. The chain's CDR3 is CASSTSGERGYTF. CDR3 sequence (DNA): TGTGCCAGCAGTACCTCCGGAGAACGCGGCTACACCTTC.

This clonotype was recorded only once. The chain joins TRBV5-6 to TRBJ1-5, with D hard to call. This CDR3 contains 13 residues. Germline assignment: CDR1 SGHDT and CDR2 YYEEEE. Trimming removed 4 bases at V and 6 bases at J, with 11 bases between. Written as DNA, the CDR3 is TGTGCCAGCAGCCCAAAGGCTGGTCAGCCCCAGCATTTT. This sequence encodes CASSPKAGQPQHF.